These 10 T cell receptor beta chains were sequenced from one sample in a study of PD-L1 blockade in urothelial cancer. The repertoire was sequenced with immunoSEQ multiplex PCR; TCRdb's copy has only in-frame clones and lacks some. The sample has roughly 20,000 clones, around 90% seen once; the top ten hold about 16%. Here the sequenced sample was PBMCs, taken around atezolizumab (anti-PD-L1) treatment. Every receptor here comes from an older woman with urothelial cancer.

The V and J genes are TRBV7-2 and TRBJ2-1; maybe TRBD1 (5 bases). Trimming stripped 2 bases from V and 2 bases from J, with 13 bases between. The CDR3 has 16 residues. The germline gives CDR1 SGHTA, CDR2 FQGNSA. The CDR3 coding sequence is TGTGCCAGCAGCTTACAGGGTGTAAGCCCCTACAATGAGCAGTTCTTC. Translation: CASSLQGVSPYNEQFF. The full variable domain, its missing parts supplied by reference TRBV7-2 and TRBJ2-1, is GAGVSQSPSNKVTEKGKDVELRCDPISGHTALYWYRQSLGQGLEFLIYFQGNSAPDKSGLPSDRFSAERTGGSVSTLTIQRTQQEDSAVYLCASSLQGVSPYNEQFFGPGTRLTVL.

The CDR3 loop is CASSLEASGRNGKTQYF. The CDR3 DNA follows: TGCGCCAGCAGCTTGGAGGCCAGCGGGAGGAACGGAAAGACCCAGTACTTC. The chain couples TRBV5-1 to TRBJ2-5; 9 bases are a match to TRBD2. Losses at the gene ends were 0 bases for V and 6 bases for J; bases not matched to a gene: 12. There are 17 residues in the CDR3. Germline V gene lookup returns CDR1 SGHRS and CDR2 YFSETQ. The full variable domain, completed using reference TRBV5-1 and TRBJ2-5, is KAGVTQTPRYLIKTRGQQVTLSCSPISGHRSVSWYQQTPGQGLQFLFEYFSETQRNKGNFPGRFSGRQFSNSRSEMNVSTLELGDSALYLCASSLEASGRNGKTQYFGPGTRLLVL.

This chain's CDR3 is CASSPRTSGRAVGETQYF. CDR3 coding DNA: TGTGCCAGCAGCCCCCGGACTAGCGGGAGGGCCGTAGGAGAGACCCAGTACTTC. The V and J genes are TRBV7-3 and TRBJ2-5; 15 nucleotides align to TRBD2. The CDR3 length is 18 residues. Germline assignment: CDR1 SGHTA and CDR2 FQGTGA. Trimming removed 5 bases from V and 4 bases from J; junction bases left unmatched: 11.

This clone was detected once. V is TRBV9 and J is TRBJ2-3, with D unclear. The CDR3 has 12 residues. The V end lost 4 bases, the J end lost 3 bases, and 6 bases lay between the germline ends. The germline V gene encodes CDR1 SGDLS and CDR2 YYNGEE. CDR3 nucleotides: TGTGCCAGCAGCCTTAATACAGATACGCAGTATTTT. It codes for CASSLNTDTQYF. The whole variable domain, filled in from reference TRBV9 and TRBJ2-3, reads DSGVTQTPKHLITATGQRVTLRCSPRSGDLSVYWYQQSLDQGLQFLIQYYNGEERAKGNILERFSAQQFPDLHSELNLSSLELGDSALYFCASSLNTDTQYFGPGTRLTVL.

The chain has TRBV6-1 and TRBJ2-1, with 7 bases that match TRBD1. Germline-derived CDR1 and CDR2 are MNHNS and SASEGT. The J segment lost 5 bases and the V segment lost 7 bases, leaving 5 bases of the junction unmatched. This CDR3 is 13 amino acids long. In DNA, the CDR3 is TGTGCCAGCAACAGGGGTGGGGACAATGAGCAGTTCTTC. Protein sequence: CASNRGGDNEQFF.

This clone was counted a single time. The V and J genes are TRBV9 and TRBJ1-4, with 7 bases matching TRBD1. After removal of 3 bases from V and 5 bases from J, the junction contained 4 bases not matched to a gene. Germline V gene sequence: CDR1 SGDLS, CDR2 YYNGEE. The CDR3 is 14 amino acids. CDR3 amino acids: CASSGEGQNEKLFF. DNA of the CDR3: TGTGCCAGCAGCGGAGAGGGACAGAATGAAAAACTGTTTTTT.

The chain has TRBV9 and TRBJ1-1; D unresolved. Germline CDR1 reads SGDLS; CDR2 reads YYNGEE. The CDR3 runs 14 residues. Between the trimmed V and J ends, which lost 0 bases and 4 bases, there was a span of 10 bases. The chain's CDR3 is CASSVGEARTEAFF. CDR3 nucleotides: TGTGCCAGCAGCGTAGGCGAGGCGCGCACTGAAGCTTTCTTT.

V usage is TRBV25-1 and J usage is TRBJ2-1; tentative D call: TRBD2 (5 bases). This CDR3 spans 16 amino acids. Looked up from germline, CDR1 is MGHDK and CDR2 is SYGVNS. V was cut by 0 bases and J by 0 bases, with 9 bases left in between. The CDR3 DNA reads TGTGCCAGCAGTGAATATACGGGATCCTCCTACAATGAGCAGTTCTTC. Translation: CASSEYTGSSYNEQFF.

The V call is TRBV7-9, the J call TRBJ2-2; 10 positions match TRBD2. The germline gives CDR1 SEHNR, CDR2 FQNEAQ (reference sequence). The J segment lost 5 bases and the V segment lost 6 bases, leaving 6 bases of the junction unmatched. This CDR3 has 15 amino acids. The CDR3 bases are TGTGCCAGCAGGCTAGCGGGAGTGGGAACCGGGGAGCTGTTTTTT. The encoded protein is CASRLAGVGTGELFF. The whole variable domain, filled in from reference TRBV7-9 and TRBJ2-2, reads DTGVSQNPRHKITKRGQNVTFRCDPISEHNRLYWYRQTLGQGPEFLTYFQNEAQLEKSRLLSDRFSAERPKGSFSTLEIQRTEQGDSAMYLCASRLAGVGTGELFFGEGSRLTVL.

The rearrangement uses TRBV19 and TRBJ2-1; TRBD2 agrees at 11 bases. CDR3 size: 17 residues. Trimming took 6 bases from V and 8 from J; bases not matched to a gene: 15. Germline values: CDR1 LNHDA, CDR2 SQIVND (reference sequence). The CDR3 sequence: CASRNLLLAGVVDEQFF. CDR3 in DNA: TGTGCCAGTAGGAATCTTTTACTAGCGGGAGTAGTAGATGAGCAGTTCTTC.